This T cell receptor beta chain was sequenced during a study of human T cells and chemical hapten exposure. Across the study: Throughout the roughly 22-week study, diphenylcyclopropenone was applied weekly to the patients' scalps.

The CDR3 is made up of 11 amino acids. Germline loops: CDR1 SEHNR, CDR2 FQNEAQ (reference sequence). Trimming stripped 5 bases from V and 4 bases from J, with 3 bases between. TCRdb reprocessed the RACE reads with MiXCR, giving one entry per CDR3 protein. The data contain some 84,000 distinct CDR3 sequences, about a tenth of them singletons. Documented time point: patch test 3, about 24 weeks after DPC sensitization. Treatment in this sample: therapeutic diphenylcyclopropenone sensitization with weekly scalp DPC. The chain couples TRBV7-9 to TRBJ2-1; D unresolved. The sequence came from a woman aged 45-65 years with alopecia areata. Some clones in this sample may be carry-over from other donors' samples. This material consisted of whole blood, taken in connection with sensitization to the hapten diphenylcyclopropenone (DPC). In DNA form, the CDR3 reads TGTGCCAGCAGCCCTTACAATGAGCAGTTCTTC. Protein sequence: CASSPYNEQFF.